Below, 9 T cell receptor beta chains from the same sample are listed, as sequenced in a study of beta chain features in type 1 diabetes. Whole-study results and caveats: Among all four CD4+ subsets, Type 1 diabetes patients had TCRB CDR3s that were moderately but significantly shorter.

For these receptors, no antigen is known. The sequenced template was cDNA made from the entire isolated RNA. Sequencing was performed with immunoSEQ multiplex PCR; in TCRdb, only in-frame clones are kept and a portion is missing. In the table there are roughly 260,000 clones, roughly 20% of which are singletons. Sample: naive CD4+ T cells from blood. The receptors originated from a woman aged 40-49 years with type 1 diabetes.

The gene calls are TRBV16 and TRBJ1-2, with 9 bases fitting TRBD1. The germline gives CDR1 KGHSY, CDR2 FQNENV. The CDR3 covers 14 residues. Trimming cost V 3 bases and J 4 bases; bases outside gene matches: 3. CDR3 bases: TGTGCCAGCAGCCATGGGACAGGGCGCTATGGCTACACCTTC. Translated: CASSHGTGRYGYTF.

The V and J genes are TRBV2 and TRBJ2-4; no definite D call. Trimming removed 2 bases from V and 1 base from J, with 12 bases in between. Germline V gene sequence: CDR1 SNHLY, CDR2 FYNNEI. CDR3 size: 16 residues. CDR3 region: CASSEHGGFAKNIQYF. CDR3 nucleotides: TGTGCCAGCAGTGAACACGGCGGTTTTGCCAAAAACATTCAGTACTTC.

This chain links TRBV7-2 with TRBJ2-7, with 7 bases aligning to TRBD1. The junction had 6 bases not matched to a gene; V was cut back by 3 bases and J by 4 bases. The CDR3 contains 14 residues. The germline V gene encodes CDR1 SGHTA and CDR2 FQGNSA. This chain's CDR3 is CASSLLQGSYEQYF. CDR3 coding DNA: TGTGCCAGCAGCTTGTTACAGGGGTCTTACGAGCAGTACTTC.

The rearrangement uses TRBV9 and TRBJ2-5, with a possible D match to TRBD1 (5 bases). V lost 0 bases and J lost 2, with 17 bases in between. The CDR3 loop spans 17 amino acids. The germline CDR1 and CDR2 sequences are SGDLS and YYNGEE. Written as DNA, the CDR3 is TGTGCCAGCAGCGTAGGATCAGGGAACGCTCTTCAAGAGACCCAGTACTTC. This encodes CASSVGSGNALQETQYF.

J is TRBJ2-5 and V is TRBV4-2; D is perhaps TRBD1 (6 bases). The V gene's germline CDR1 is LGHNA and CDR2 YNFKEQ. The length of the CDR3 is 14 residues. Trimming left V 0 bases short and J 5 bases short, with 10 bases between. Here the CDR3 DNA reads TGTGCCAGCAGCCAAGAAGGGGACAAGGAGACCCAGTACTTC. Translating it yields CASSQEGDKETQYF.

This clone was picked up a small number of times. This sequence joins TRBV6-6 and TRBJ2-7; 9 nucleotides match TRBD1. Germline-derived CDR1 and CDR2 are MNHNY and SVGAGI (reference sequence). The CDR3 spans 14 residues. V shed 6 bases, J shed 7 bases, and the junction held 10 bases outside the gene matches. In DNA form, the CDR3 reads TGTGCCAGCAGCATGGGACAGGGAAGTGGGGAGCAGTACTTC. Amino acids: CASSMGQGSGEQYF.

This clone was found a few times. The V and J genes are TRBV29-1 and TRBJ1-5; 7 positions match TRBD1. With 4 bases clipped from V and 2 bases from J, the junction kept 2 bases outside the gene matches. Germline loops: CDR1 SQVTM, CDR2 ANQGSEA. This CDR3 is built from 13 residues. CDR3 in DNA: TGCAGCGTTGCAGGGGGGCGCAATCAGCCCCAGCATTTT. It specifies CSVAGGRNQPQHF.

This clone was detected only a few times. The CDR3 DNA is TGCGCCAGCAGCGGGTCCGGGACAGCATACGAGCAGTACTTC. This encodes CASSGSGTAYEQYF. The chain recombines TRBV5-1 with TRBJ2-7; 7 bases line up with TRBD1. Germline CDR1 is SGHRS and CDR2 is YFSETQ. V lost 4 bases to trimming and J lost 4 bases; unmatched junction nucleotides: 8. This CDR3 is built from 14 residues.

V usage is TRBV19 and J usage is TRBJ2-1; D may be TRBD1 (6 bases). Germline assignment: CDR1 LNHDA and CDR2 SQIVND (reference sequence). V lost 9 bases, J lost 1 base, and 19 bases lay in between. CDR3 length: 16 residues. CDR3 residues: CASRPGADWSYNEQFF. CDR3 sequence (DNA): TGTGCCAGCAGACCAGGGGCCGACTGGTCCTACAATGAGCAGTTCTTC.